This T cell receptor beta chain emerged from a study of blood T cells in healthy people across ages. Whole-study results and caveats: CMV status of donors was not determined, possibly confounding expanded clonotype changes. Diversity of TCR beta per million T cells declined in a roughly linear way with age.

This CDR3 is 16 amino acids long. A J-beta primer mix and a sample-barcoded 5' primer were used in a second PCR of roughly 6 to 11 cycles. TCRdb reprocessed the 5' RACE reads with MiXCR, giving one entry per CDR3 protein. Here the sample spans 550,000 to 600,000 distinct CDR3 sequences, approximately 30% being singletons. Per sample, a minimum of 7 million PBMCs were isolated. Per individual sample, total RNA of at least 5 micrograms was extracted. Comment on this clonotype: Its specificity is unknown.

The chain has TRBV21-1 and TRBJ2-5; the D call TRBD1 from the table was never checked on the DNA. TRBV21-1 is classified as a pseudogene. Sequences were obtained from blood. This sequence originates from a woman between 65 and 79 years old in good health. The DNA of the CDR3 is TGTGCCTGCAGCAAAGAGGGCAGGCTGAGGGGGGAGACCCAGTACTTC. Translated: CACSKEGRLRGETQYF.